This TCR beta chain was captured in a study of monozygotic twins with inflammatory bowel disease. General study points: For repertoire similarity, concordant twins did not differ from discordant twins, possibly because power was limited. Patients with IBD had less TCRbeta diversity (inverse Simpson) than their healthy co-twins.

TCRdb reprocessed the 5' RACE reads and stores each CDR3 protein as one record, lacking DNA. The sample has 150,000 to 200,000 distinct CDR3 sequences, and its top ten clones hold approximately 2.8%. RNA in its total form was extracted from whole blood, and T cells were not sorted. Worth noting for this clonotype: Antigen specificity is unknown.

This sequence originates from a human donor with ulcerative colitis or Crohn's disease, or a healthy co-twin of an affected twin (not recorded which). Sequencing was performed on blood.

The chain's CDR3 is CASSPIGGSNSPLHF. The chain has TRBV12-3 or TRBV12-4 and TRBJ1-6. This CDR3 has 15 amino acids.